These 18 T cell receptor beta chains were sequenced from one sample in a study of T-cell reconstitution after alpha-beta-depleted transplantation in children. Preparation of the TCRbeta library used unique molecular identifiers. TCRdb processed the PCR reads anew with MiXCR; each CDR3 protein has one entry. The top ten hold about 26% of the sample, which has roughly 4,000 distinct CDR3 sequences, 12% seen once. Source: PBMCs, mostly from graft donor cells, taken 60 days after TCRalphabeta/CD19-depleted stem cell transplant. The source of these receptors is a male patient between 2 and 10 years old who had a stem cell transplant for acute lymphoblastic leukemia, so the T cells may come from the graft donor.

The sample holds many counts of this clonotype. The chain recombines TRBV25-1 with TRBJ2-1, with 9 nucleotides matching TRBD2. CDR3 length: 13 amino acids. J gave up 3 bases and V 6 bases, and 0 bases lay outside the gene matches. Germline V gene data show CDR1 as MGHDK and CDR2 as SYGVNS. The CDR3 spells CASRAGGYNEQFF. The CDR3 region has the DNA TGTGCCAGCAGAGCGGGAGGCTACAATGAGCAGTTCTTC. The entire variable domain, with the rest obtained from reference TRBV25-1 and TRBJ2-1, is as follows: EADIYQTPRYLVIGTGKKITLECSQTMGHDKMYWYQQDPGMELHLIHYSYGVNSTEKGDLSSESTVSRIRTEHFPLTLESARPSHTSQYLCASRAGGYNEQFFGPGTRLTVL.

In its sample, this clonotype was seen many times. The J gene is TRBJ2-5, the V gene TRBV5-4; no definite D call. The V end was cut by 0 bases, the J end by 5 bases, with 14 bases between. Germline loops: CDR1 SGHNT, CDR2 YYREEE (reference sequence). The CDR3 contains 15 residues. The CDR3, as DNA: TGTGCCAGCAGCTTGGTGGGGAATTCGGCGGAGACCCAGTACTTC. It encodes CASSLVGNSAETQYF.

This clonotype came up many times. The V gene is TRBV6-6, the J gene TRBJ1-2; a possible D gene is TRBD1 (6 bases). The CDR3 loop spans 12 amino acids. V lost 7 bases, J lost 4 bases, and 10 bases lay in between. Germline V gene data show CDR1 as MNHNY and CDR2 as SVGAGI (reference sequence). The CDR3, as DNA: TGTGCCAGCACTTCACAGGGCTATGGCTACACCTTC. Its protein is CASTSQGYGYTF.

In the case of this clonotype: A clone one base away is much larger, so this may be a read error. The chain is built from TRBV5-3 and TRBJ2-3, with D tentatively TRBD1 or TRBD2 (5 bases each). TRBV5-3 is reported as an ORF; its role is uncertain. Between the trimmed V and J ends, which lost 9 bases and 2 bases, there was a span of 31 bases. The CDR3 sequence is 19 residues long. CDR3 nucleotides: TGTGCCATCGGCCCCGGGCCTATCGGGGCAGGATTAATCACAGATACGCAGTATTTT. Its protein product is CAIGPGPIGAGLITDTQYF.

This clonotype is termed medium-sized (0.01 to 0.1%). The V gene is TRBV9, the J gene TRBJ1-1; D possibly corresponds to TRBD1 (6 bases). Looked up from germline, CDR1 is SGDLS and CDR2 is YYNGEE. Deletions cut 3 bases from V and 1 base from J, with 10 bases between. This CDR3 region has 14 residues. In nucleotides, the CDR3 is TGTGCCAGCAGCGCCACCAGGGGGAACACTGAAGCTTTCTTT. Amino acids: CASSATRGNTEAFF.

This clonotype is labeled as medium-sized. The genes are TRBV28 and TRBJ2-7; D is undetermined. The CDR3 has 12 residues. V shed 2 bases and J shed 1 base, with 3 bases lying between them. CDR1 MDHEN and CDR2 SYDVKM come from the germline V gene. As DNA, the CDR3 is TGTGCCAGCAGTTTAGAGTCCTACGAGCAGTACTTC. Encoded protein: CASSLESYEQYF.

This clonotype was seen at least ten times. This chain joins TRBV7-2 and TRBJ2-2, with D perhaps being TRBD1 or TRBD2 (5 bases each). The CDR3 length is 15 residues. Germline assignment: CDR1 SGHTA and CDR2 FQGNSA. The V and J ends lost 1 base and 1 base respectively, with 7 bases between them. The CDR3 region has the DNA TGTGCCAGCAGCTTAGATGGGGGGAACACCGGGGAGCTGTTTTTT. Its protein is CASSLDGGNTGELFF.

By proportion, this clonotype is medium-sized. The rearrangement links TRBV24-1 to TRBJ2-3; unclear D gene. Germline CDR1 is KGHDR and CDR2 is SFDVKD. V shed 2 bases and J shed 0 bases, with 8 bases lying between them. CDR3 length: 15 amino acids. The CDR3 bases are TGTGCCACCAGTGATTCATGGGGAAGCACAGATACGCAGTATTTT. Translation gives CATSDSWGSTDTQYF.

In its sample, this clonotype is medium-sized. The chain employs TRBV5-4 and TRBJ2-3; the D gene is possibly TRBD1 (5 bases). V was pared by 0 bases and J by 1 base, with 6 bases between. Germline V gene lookup returns CDR1 SGHNT and CDR2 YYREEE (reference sequence). CDR3 length: 14 amino acids. CDR3 nucleotide sequence: TGTGCCAGCAGCTTGGAGACAGGCACAGATACGCAGTATTTT. Its protein is CASSLETGTDTQYF.

In its sample, this clonotype ranks as medium-sized (0.01 to 0.1%). The V and J genes are TRBV12-3 or TRBV12-4 and TRBJ2-6, with D unresolved. Trimming took off 4 bases at V and 0 bases at J, with 13 bases between the two ends. The CDR3 runs to 17 residues. The CDR3 coding sequence is TGTGCCAGCAGTTCAGATACCATCCTCTCTGGGGCCAACGTCCTGACTTTC. It translates to CASSSDTILSGANVLTF.

This clonotype has ten or more counts. The chain employs TRBV20-1 and TRBJ2-5; D not certain. Per the germline V gene, CDR1 is DFQATT and CDR2 is SNEGSKA (reference sequence). Trimming pared 6 bases from V and 5 bases from J, leaving 19 bases between. The CDR3 contains 14 residues. In DNA, the CDR3 is TGCAGTGCCCCGACGGAACGTTCCGGGGAGACCCAGTACTTC. Protein product: CSAPTERSGETQYF.

By proportion, this clonotype is medium-sized (0.01 to 0.1%). The chain has TRBV29-1 and TRBJ2-3; D could derive from TRBD1 or TRBD2 (5 bases each). CDR1 is SQVTM and CDR2 is ANQGSEA in the germline V gene. This CDR3 has 15 residues. V was clipped by 7 bases and J by 0 bases, with 17 bases between them. CDR3 sequence: CSAAPTGLSTDTQYF. For the CDR3, the DNA is TGCAGCGCAGCCCCGACGGGGCTCAGCACAGATACGCAGTATTTT.

The sample holds many counts of this clonotype. The rearrangement links TRBV28 to TRBJ1-2, with 7 nucleotides matching TRBD1. Trimming removed 6 bases from V and 0 bases from J; junction bases left unmatched: 7. The V gene's germline CDR1 is MDHEN and CDR2 SYDVKM. This CDR3 contains 15 residues. The CDR3 is CASRPTGVSNYGYTF. For the CDR3, the DNA is TGTGCCAGCAGGCCCACAGGGGTTTCTAACTATGGCTACACCTTC.

By its share, this clonotype is large. The gene calls are TRBV5-1 and TRBJ2-7; D possibly corresponds to TRBD1 (6 bases). Germline values: CDR1 SGHRS, CDR2 YFSETQ. Trimming stripped 4 bases from V and 0 bases from J, with 11 bases between. This CDR3 has 14 residues. The DNA of the CDR3 is TGCGCCAGCAGCCCGGACAGCGTCTCCTACGAGCAGTACTTC. This encodes CASSPDSVSYEQYF.

Comment on this clonotype: The junction and the germline gene differ at one end; a read error may be behind it. CDR3: CACSTQVPGGTEAFF. CDR3 DNA sequence: TGTGCCTGCAGCACGCAAGTCCCAGGGGGGACTGAAGCTTTCTTT. The chain couples TRBV3-1 to TRBJ1-1, with 7 nucleotides matching TRBD1. The CDR3 totals 15 residues. The germline gives CDR1 LGHDT, CDR2 YNNKEL (reference sequence).

This clonotype was picked up many times. The CDR3 DNA follows: TGTGCCAGCAGCCCGGAGGGGACTAGCGGACCCTACGAGCAGTACTTC. This codes for CASSPEGTSGPYEQYF. The chain recombines TRBV5-5 with TRBJ2-7; 11 bases are a match to TRBD2. V shed 4 bases and J 2 bases; nucleotides not matched to a gene: 8. The CDR3 extends over 16 amino acids. Germline V lookup: CDR1 SGHKS, CDR2 YYEKEE (reference sequence).

This clonotype ranks as medium-sized. The chain couples TRBV13 to TRBJ2-3; no clear D. Germline-derived CDR1 and CDR2 are PRHDT and FYEKMQ (reference sequence). The CDR3 contains 15 residues. V shed 5 bases and J shed 0 bases, with 12 bases lying between them. The CDR3 loop reads CASSRKHHSTDTQYF. The CDR3 nucleotides are TGTGCCAGCAGCAGGAAACACCATAGCACAGATACGCAGTATTTT.

This clonotype was picked up many times. The chain uses TRBV5-6 and TRBJ1-2; unclear D gene. This CDR3 spans 15 amino acids. V lost 0 bases and J 6 bases, leaving 15 bases between the germline ends. Germline loops: CDR1 SGHDT, CDR2 YYEEEE. The CDR3 region has the DNA TGTGCCAGCAGCTTGGGGGTCCCCCAAATCGATGGCTACACCTTC. As protein: CASSLGVPQIDGYTF. Full variable domain (missing parts from reference TRBV5-6 and TRBJ1-2): DAGVTQSPTHLIKTRGQQVTLRCSPKSGHDTVSWYQQALGQGPQFIFQYYEEEERQRGNFPDRFSGHQFPNYSSELNVNALLLGDSALYLCASSLGVPQIDGYTFGSGTRLTVV.